The clone carrying this TCR beta chain was seen a handful of times. The antigen remains unidentified. This sample was included in a study of T-cell memory formation after mild COVID-19. Study in general: Largely, TCR clusters stayed within a single donor.

Study conclusions and caveats: Some clones that responded were present in memory (sampled pre-infection), which suggests cross-reactive memory joined. Whether day 37 second-wave clones are SARS-CoV-2-specific was not confirmed.

The germline V gene encodes CDR1 ENHRY and CDR2 SYGVKD. V lost 6 bases and J 1 base, leaving 13 bases between the germline ends. The CDR3 runs 14 residues. Constant-segment primers served in 5'RACE that generated TCR alpha and TCR beta cDNA libraries bearing sample barcodes and UMIs. TCRdb used MiXCR to reprocess the 5' RACE reads, holding one entry per CDR3 protein. Of 430,000 or so distinct CDR3 sequences in the sample, around 27% were seen once. V and J are TRBV10-3 and TRBJ2-7; TRBD1 is a possible D gene (7 bases). Material for sequencing was PBMCs or a T cell subset sorted from them (not recorded which). The TCR originated in an adult woman who had mild COVID-19 (a few samples of this study predate the infection). Cell type and time point are not known. CDR3 amino acids: CAIRGGQSSYEQYF. The CDR3 region has the DNA TGTGCCATCAGGGGGGGACAGTCATCCTACGAGCAGTACTTC.